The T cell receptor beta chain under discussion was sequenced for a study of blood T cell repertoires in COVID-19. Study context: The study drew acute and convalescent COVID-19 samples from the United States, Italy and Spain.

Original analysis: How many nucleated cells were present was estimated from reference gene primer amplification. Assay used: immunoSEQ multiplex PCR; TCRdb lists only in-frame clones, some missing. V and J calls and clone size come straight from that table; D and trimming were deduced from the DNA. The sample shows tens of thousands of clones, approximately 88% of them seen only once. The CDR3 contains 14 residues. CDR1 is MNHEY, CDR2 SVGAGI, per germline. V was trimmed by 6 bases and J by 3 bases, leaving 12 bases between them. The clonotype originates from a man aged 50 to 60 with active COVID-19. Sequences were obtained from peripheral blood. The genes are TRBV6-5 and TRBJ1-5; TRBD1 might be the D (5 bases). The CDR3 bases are TGTGCCAGCAGCCAAACAGGCCTCAATCAGCCCCAGCATTTT. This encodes CASSQTGLNQPQHF.